The rows below give T cell receptor beta chains drawn from one sample of a study of human T cells and chemical hapten exposure. From the RACE reads, TCRdb called clonotypes with MiXCR, one entry per CDR3 protein. The table has 180,000 or so distinct CDR3 sequences, around 30% seen once. The input for sequencing was whole blood, taken in connection with sensitization to the hapten diphenylcyclopropenone (DPC). The receptor set was obtained from a woman aged 25 to 45 with alopecia areata. Some clones in this sample may be carry-over from other donors' samples. CDR3s include the opening cysteine and the closing phenylalanine or tryptophan. A D gene is named only where the DNA matches it firmly. Not every row has a clone size; where given, it reads once, few, many or a size class.

D gene,J gene,V gene,clone size,CDR3 DNA,CDR3 protein
.,TRBJ1-2,TRBV4-3,few,TGCGCCAGCAGCCAGGGCCCTCAGGGGACCGAGTATGGCTACACCTTC,CASSQGPQGTEYGYTF
.,TRBJ1-5,TRBV6-2/TRBV6-3,.,TGTGCCAGCAGGCCTCCCAATCAGCCCCAGCATTTT,CASRPPNQPQHF
.,TRBJ2-7,TRBV20-1,.,TGCAGTGCTAACCGGGACGGCTACTCCTACGAGCAGTACTTC,CSANRDGYSYEQYF
.,TRBJ1-1,TRBV28,.,TGTGCCAGCAGTTTACCCAAGAACACTGAAGCTTTCTTT,CASSLPKNTEAFF
TRBD1,TRBJ1-2,TRBV7-9,.,TGTGCCAGCAGCACCACGATTCCGGGACAGAACTATGGCTACACCTTC,CASSTTIPGQNYGYTF
TRBD1,TRBJ1-3,TRBV29-1,.,TGCAGCGTCCGCGGGACAGAGAGCTCTGGAAACACCATATATTTT,CSVRGTESSGNTIYF
TRBD1,TRBJ1-1,TRBV6-2/TRBV6-3,few,TGTGCGAGCAGTTCACAGGGGTTGAACACTGAAGCTTTCTTT,CASSSQGLNTEAFF
TRBD1,TRBJ2-2,TRBV5-1,once,TGCGCCAGCAGCCCGGGACAGACGAACACCGGGGAGCTGTTTTTT,CASSPGQTNTGELFF
TRBD2,TRBJ2-1,TRBV7-3,.,TGTGCCAGCAGCTTGGGACTAGGACTCAATGAGCAGTTCTTC,CASSLGLGLNEQFF
TRBD1,TRBJ2-1,TRBV4-2,.,TGTGCCAGCAGAATGGGACAGGCCAAGAATGAGCAGTTCTTC,CASRMGQAKNEQFF
.,TRBJ2-4,TRBV6-9,few,TGTGCCAGCAGTCACCCCGTCCCCGGAGGTCCTGCACTAGCCAAAAACATTCAGTACTTC,CASSHPVPGGPALAKNIQYF
.,TRBJ2-7,TRBV27,few,TGTGCCAGCAGGCCGGGGTTATCCTACGAGCAGTACTTC,CASRPGLSYEQYF
.,TRBJ1-5,TRBV5-5,.,TGTGCCAGCAGCTTGGAGGCAGGTGGCGGACAGCCCCAGCATTTT,CASSLEAGGGQPQHF
.,TRBJ2-1,TRBV29-1,.,TGCAGCGTTGTCAGGGGTTACAATGAGCAGTTCTTC,CSVVRGYNEQFF
TRBD2,TRBJ2-2,TRBV6-4,.,TGTGCCAGCAGTGAGGGGACTAGCACCGGGGAGCTGTTTTTT,CASSEGTSTGELFF
.,TRBJ2-5,TRBV9,.,TGTGCCAGCAGCGTAGCGGTCGGGTTCCAAGAGACCCAGTACTTC,CASSVAVGFQETQYF
TRBD1,TRBJ1-1,TRBV7-8,few,TGTGCCAGCACCCGGCGGGAGGGGGCGAACACTGAAGCTTTCTTT,CASTRREGANTEAFF
.,TRBJ2-7,TRBV28,.,TGTGCCAGCAGTTTTATTAGAAGCGAGCAGTACTTC,CASSFIRSEQYF
TRBD1,TRBJ2-5,TRBV6-5,.,TGTGCCAGCAGTACCGGACAGGGAGAGGAGACCCAGTACTTC,CASSTGQGEETQYF
.,TRBJ2-1,TRBV4-2,.,TGTGCCAGCAGCCAAGAAGCTACAGGGAGGGTCAATGAGCAGTTCTTC,CASSQEATGRVNEQFF
TRBD2,TRBJ2-5,TRBV29-1,.,TGCAGCGTTGCTCGCGGGGGGACGGAAGAGACCCAGTACTTC,CSVARGGTEETQYF
TRBD1,TRBJ1-1,TRBV28,.,TGTGCCAGCAGTCCAAGACAGGGGTCGAACACTGAAGCTTTCTTT,CASSPRQGSNTEAFF
.,TRBJ1-6,TRBV20-1,once,TGCAGTGCTGGTCGTAGGTCGAGCTCCTATAATTCACCCCTCCACTTT,CSAGRRSSSYNSPLHF
.,TRBJ1-5,TRBV20-1,.,TGCAGTGCTACCGCGGGCAATCAGCCCCAGCATTTT,CSATAGNQPQHF
TRBD1,TRBJ1-5,TRBV15,.,TGTGCCACCAAGGAATCGGGACAGGGGTCCTATCAGCCCCAGCATTTT,CATKESGQGSYQPQHF
.,TRBJ1-3,TRBV4-3,few,TGCGCCAGCAGCCAAGCCGTACTGGGGCTCGCTGGAAACACCATATATTTT,CASSQAVLGLAGNTIYF
TRBD2,TRBJ2-7,TRBV6-2/TRBV6-3,few,TGTGCCAGCAGTTACCGCCTCGGACAAGGACTAGCGGGGCCCTCCTACGAGCAGTACTTC,CASSYRLGQGLAGPSYEQYF
.,TRBJ2-7,TRBV28,few,TGTGCCAGCCGAACCCCGAGCCCAGCCTACGAGCAGTACTTC,CASRTPSPAYEQYF
TRBD2,TRBJ2-5,TRBV10-3,.,TGTGCCATCAGTGTTCTAGCGGGGAAAGAGACCCAGTACTTC,CAISVLAGKETQYF
TRBD1,TRBJ1-5,TRBV29-1,many,TGCAGCGTTGAGACAGGGCTTAATCAGCCCCAGCATTTT,CSVETGLNQPQHF
.,TRBJ1-5,TRBV28,few,TGTGCAACAGCGACCAATCAGCCCCAGCATTTT,CATATNQPQHF